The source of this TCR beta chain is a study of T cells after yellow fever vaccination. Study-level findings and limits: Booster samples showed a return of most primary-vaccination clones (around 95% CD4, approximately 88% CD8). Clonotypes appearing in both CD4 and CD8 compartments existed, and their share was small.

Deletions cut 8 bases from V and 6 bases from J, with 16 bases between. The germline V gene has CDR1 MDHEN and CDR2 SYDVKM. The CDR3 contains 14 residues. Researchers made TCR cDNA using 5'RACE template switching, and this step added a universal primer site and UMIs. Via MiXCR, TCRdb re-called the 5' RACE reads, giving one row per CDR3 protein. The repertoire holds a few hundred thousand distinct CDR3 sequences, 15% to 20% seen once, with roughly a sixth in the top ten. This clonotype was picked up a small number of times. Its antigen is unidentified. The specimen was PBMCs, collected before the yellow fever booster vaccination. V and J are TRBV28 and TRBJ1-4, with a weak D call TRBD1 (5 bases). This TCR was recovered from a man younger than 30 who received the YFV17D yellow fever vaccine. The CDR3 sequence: CASSFSGIDEKLFF. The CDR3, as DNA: TGTGCCAGCTCCTTCTCAGGGATCGATGAAAAACTGTTTTTT.